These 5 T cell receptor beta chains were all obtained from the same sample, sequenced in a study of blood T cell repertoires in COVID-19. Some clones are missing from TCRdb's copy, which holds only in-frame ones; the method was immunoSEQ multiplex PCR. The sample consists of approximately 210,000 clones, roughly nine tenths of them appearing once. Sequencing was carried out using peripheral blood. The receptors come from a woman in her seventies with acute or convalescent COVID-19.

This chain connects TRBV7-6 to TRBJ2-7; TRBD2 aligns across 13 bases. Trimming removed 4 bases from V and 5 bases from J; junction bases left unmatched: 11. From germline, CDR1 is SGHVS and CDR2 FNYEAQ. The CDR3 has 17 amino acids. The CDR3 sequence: CASSSLAGGPFGDEQYF. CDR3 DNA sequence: TGTGCCAGCAGCTCACTAGCGGGAGGGCCATTCGGGGACGAGCAGTACTTC.

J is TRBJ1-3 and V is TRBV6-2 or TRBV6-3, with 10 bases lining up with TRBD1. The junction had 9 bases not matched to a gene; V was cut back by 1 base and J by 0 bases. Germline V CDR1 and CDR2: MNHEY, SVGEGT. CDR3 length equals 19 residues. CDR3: CASSYLPGQGPDSGNTIYF. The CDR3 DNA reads TGTGCCAGCAGTTACTTACCGGGACAGGGGCCCGACTCTGGAAACACCATATATTTT.

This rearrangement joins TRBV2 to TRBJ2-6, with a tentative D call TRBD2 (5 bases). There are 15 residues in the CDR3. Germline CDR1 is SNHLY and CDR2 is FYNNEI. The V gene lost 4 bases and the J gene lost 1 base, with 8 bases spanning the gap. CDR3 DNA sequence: TGTGCCAGCAGTGCTGGGAGTTCTGGGGCCAACGTCCTGACTTTC. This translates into CASSAGSSGANVLTF.

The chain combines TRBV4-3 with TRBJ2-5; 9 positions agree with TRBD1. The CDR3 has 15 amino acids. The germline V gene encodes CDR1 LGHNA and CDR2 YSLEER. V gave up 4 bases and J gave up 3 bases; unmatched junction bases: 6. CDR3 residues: CASSPWTGEEETQYF. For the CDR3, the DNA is TGCGCCAGCAGCCCTTGGACAGGGGAGGAAGAGACCCAGTACTTC.

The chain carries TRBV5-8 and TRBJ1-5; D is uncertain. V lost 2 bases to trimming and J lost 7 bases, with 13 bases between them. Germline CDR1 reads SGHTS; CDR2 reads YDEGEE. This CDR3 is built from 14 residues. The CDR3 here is CASSFKRVEQPQHF. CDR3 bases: TGTGCCAGCAGCTTTAAGAGGGTAGAACAGCCCCAGCATTTT.